The T cell receptor (beta chain) under discussion was sequenced for a study of blood T cell repertoires in COVID-19. Assay used: immunoSEQ multiplex PCR; TCRdb lists only in-frame clones, some missing. The repertoire holds tens of thousands of clones, about 90% seen once, with around 3.6% in the top ten. The V end lost 4 bases, the J end lost 2 bases, and 14 bases lay between the germline ends. The CDR3 length is 15 residues. Germline CDR1 SGHNT, CDR2 YYREEE (reference sequence). This receptor was obtained from a woman aged 45-59 years with COVID-19, enrolled during active disease. Sequencing input: peripheral blood. The V and J genes are TRBV5-4 and TRBJ2-3; no reliable D call. The CDR3 DNA is TGTGCCAGCAGCCCCCGTATAGCCTTCACAGATACGCAGTATTTT. Translated: CASSPRIAFTDTQYF. Together with reference TRBV5-4 and TRBJ2-3, the CDR3 gives the full variable domain: ETGVTQSPTHLIKTRGQQVTLRCSSQSGHNTVSWYQQALGQGPQFIFQYYREEENGRGNFPPRFSGLQFPNYSSELNVNALELDDSALYLCASSPRIAFTDTQYFGPGTRLTVL.